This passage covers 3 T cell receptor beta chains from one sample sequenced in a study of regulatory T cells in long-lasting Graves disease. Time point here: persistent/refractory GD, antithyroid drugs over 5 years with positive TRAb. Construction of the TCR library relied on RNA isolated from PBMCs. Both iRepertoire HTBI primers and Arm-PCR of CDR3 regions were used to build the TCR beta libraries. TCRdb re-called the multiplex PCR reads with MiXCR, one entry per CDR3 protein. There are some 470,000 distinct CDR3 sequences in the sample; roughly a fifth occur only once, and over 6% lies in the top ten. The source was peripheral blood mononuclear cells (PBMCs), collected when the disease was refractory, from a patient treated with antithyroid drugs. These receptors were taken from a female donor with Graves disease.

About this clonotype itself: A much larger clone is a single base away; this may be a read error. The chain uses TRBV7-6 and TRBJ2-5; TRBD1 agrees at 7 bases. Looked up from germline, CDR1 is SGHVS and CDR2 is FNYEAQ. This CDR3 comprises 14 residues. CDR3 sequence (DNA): TGTCCCAGCAGCGCTCGACAGGGACAAGAGACCCAGTACTTC. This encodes CPSSARQGQETQYF.

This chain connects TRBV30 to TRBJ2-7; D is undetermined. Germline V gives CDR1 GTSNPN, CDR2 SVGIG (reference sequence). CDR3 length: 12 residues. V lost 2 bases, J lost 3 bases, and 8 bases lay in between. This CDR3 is CAWSIGYYEQYF. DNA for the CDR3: TGTGCCTGGAGTATAGGATACTACGAGCAGTACTTC. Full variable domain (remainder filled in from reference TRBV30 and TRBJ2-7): SQTIHQWPATLVQPVGSPLSLECTVEGTSNPNLYWYRQAAGRGLQLLFYSVGIGQISSEVPQNLSASRPQDRQFILSSKKLLLSDSGFYLCAWSIGYYEQYFGPGTRLTVT.

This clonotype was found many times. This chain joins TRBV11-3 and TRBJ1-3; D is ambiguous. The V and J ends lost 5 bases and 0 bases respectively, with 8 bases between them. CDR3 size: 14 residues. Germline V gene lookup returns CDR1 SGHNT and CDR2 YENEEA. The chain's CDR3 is CASSPRSSGNTIYF. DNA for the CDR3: TGTGCCAGCAGCCCTAGGAGCTCTGGAAACACCATATATTTT.